One sample yielded the 6 T cell receptor beta chains listed below, sequenced in a study of spatial heterogeneity in lung cancer. Study-wide points: Mutation counts in tumors were tracked by counts of expanded intratumoral alpha and beta TCRs.

TCRdb reprocessed the 5' RACE reads via MiXCR and lists one record per CDR3 protein. The sample comprises about 11,000 distinct CDR3 sequences, around 5% of which are singletons, and roughly 12% rests with the top ten. These receptors have no known antigen. Time point: sample taken at primary tumor resection. The sample consisted of lung tumor tissue, taken at surgery. Receptor source: a male donor with early-stage non-small cell lung cancer.

This clonotype was recorded at least ten times. The chain is built from TRBV20-1 and TRBJ1-1; D uncertain. In germline, CDR1 is DFQATT, CDR2 SNEGSKA (reference sequence). Trimming took 3 bases from V and 0 from J, leaving 11 bases between them. The CDR3 covers 14 residues. The CDR3 here is CSARETQLNTEAFF. For the CDR3, the DNA is TGCAGTGCTAGGGAGACTCAACTGAACACTGAAGCTTTCTTT.

This clonotype is labeled as medium-sized. V is TRBV5-5 and J is TRBJ1-4; D is ambiguous. Trimming took off 0 bases at V and 0 bases at J, with 6 bases between the two ends. Germline CDR1 and CDR2: SGHKS and YYEKEE (reference sequence). The CDR3 totals 15 residues. In DNA, the CDR3 is TGTGCCAGCAGCTTGGTAGTGGCAACTAATGAAAAACTGTTTTTT. It is translated as CASSLVVATNEKLFF.

This clonotype was observed many times. The chain recombines TRBV12-3 or TRBV12-4 with TRBJ1-3; tentative D call: TRBD1 (6 bases). V was clipped by 6 bases and J by 3 bases, with 6 bases between them. The CDR3 runs 12 residues. CDR3: CASRQGGNTIYF. The CDR3 region has the DNA TGTGCCAGCAGACAGGGTGGAAACACCATATATTTT.

By frequency in the sample, this clonotype is medium-sized. V usage is TRBV6-2 or TRBV6-3 and J usage is TRBJ1-5; no firm D call. Germline V CDR1 and CDR2: MNHEY, SVGEGT. The ends were cut back, 4 bases at V and 6 bases at J, with 19 bases in the middle. The CDR3 totals 16 residues. The CDR3 sequence: CASSFGGVEFGQPQHF. As DNA, the CDR3 is TGTGCCAGCAGTTTCGGCGGCGTGGAGTTCGGTCAGCCCCAGCATTTT.

V usage is TRBV20-1 and J usage is TRBJ2-3; D gene unclear. The germline V gene encodes CDR1 DFQATT and CDR2 SNEGSKA (reference sequence). V was pared by 2 bases and J by 6 bases, with 12 bases between. The CDR3 runs 13 residues. CDR3 sequence (DNA): TGCAGTGCTAGAAGCCAGCCTATCGATACGCAGTATTTT. It is translated as CSARSQPIDTQYF.

This clonotype showed up many times. The chain joins TRBV28 to TRBJ2-3; 10 bases line up with TRBD2. Germline V gene data show CDR1 as MDHEN and CDR2 as SYDVKM. The CDR3 is 15 amino acids. V was pared by 5 bases and J by 2 bases, with 4 bases of the junction left unmatched. The CDR3 DNA follows: TGTGCCAGCAGTGTAGCGGGAGGTTTCACAGATACGCAGTATTTT. It yields the protein CASSVAGGFTDTQYF.